This entry lists 8 T cell receptor beta chains sequenced from one sample in a study of cytomegalovirus exposure and HLA in healthy donors. Vbeta (60) and Jbeta (13) primers were used in the PCR. TCRdb's table, derived via immunoSEQ multiplex PCR, lists solely in-frame clones and lacks some. Among approximately 110,000 clones, 65% to 75% were seen once, and the ten largest hold approximately 11%. Sequenced sample: PBMCs. The receptors derive from a man aged 40-49 years in good health and CMV-seropositive.

The chain employs TRBV19 and TRBJ2-2; D remains unclear. Trimming stripped 7 bases from V and 2 bases from J, with 8 bases between. Germline CDR1 LNHDA, CDR2 SQIVND (reference sequence). The CDR3 runs to 13 residues. The CDR3 reads CASIRSNTGELFF. The CDR3 DNA sequence: TGTGCCAGTATTAGGAGTAACACCGGGGAGCTGTTTTTT.

The chain has TRBV6-5 and TRBJ1-5, with unresolved D. The CDR3 contains 12 residues. CDR1 MNHEY and CDR2 SVGAGI come from the germline V gene. Between the trimmed V and J ends, which lost 9 bases and 4 bases, there was a span of 10 bases. The CDR3 loop reads CASHSFNQPQHF. Here the CDR3 DNA reads TGTGCCAGTCACAGCTTTAATCAGCCCCAGCATTTT.

This rearrangement joins TRBV7-9 to TRBJ2-7; TRBD1 agrees at 9 bases. The CDR3 is 14 residues long. CDR1 is SEHNR and CDR2 is FQNEAQ in the germline V gene (reference sequence). V lost 4 bases to trimming and J lost 2 bases; unmatched junction nucleotides: 3. CDR3 region: CASSSGQGTYEQYF. The CDR3 DNA follows: TGTGCCAGCAGCTCCGGACAGGGGACCTACGAGCAGTACTTC.

This clone was picked up a small number of times. The chain has TRBV4-1 and TRBJ2-1, with TRBD1 identical over 9 bases. Trimming at V came to 1 base and at J to 5 bases, leaving 6 bases not matched to a gene. The germline CDR1 and CDR2 sequences are MGHRA and YSYEKL. This CDR3 region has 16 residues. In nucleotides, the CDR3 is TGCGCCAGCAGCCAAGCCGGGACAGGGCTTGACAATGAGCAGTTCTTC. This translates into CASSQAGTGLDNEQFF.

The chain has TRBV9 and TRBJ2-7; the D gene is possibly TRBD1 (6 bases). CDR1 SGDLS and CDR2 YYNGEE come from the germline V gene. This CDR3 spans 14 amino acids. V lost 10 bases to trimming and J lost 0 bases, with 17 bases between them. CDR3 sequence reads: CASQGDRNSYEQYF. The CDR3 DNA is TGTGCCTCTCAGGGAGACAGGAACTCCTACGAGCAGTACTTC.

The CDR3 sequence is CASSLVGQVYNEQFF. The CDR3 region has the DNA TGTGCCAGCAGCTTAGTGGGACAGGTCTACAATGAGCAGTTCTTC. The V call is TRBV7-3, the J call TRBJ2-1; 8 positions match TRBD1. The CDR3 loop spans 15 amino acids. CDR1 and CDR2 from the germline V gene are SGHTA and FQGTGA. V shed 2 bases, J shed 3 bases, and the junction held 3 bases outside the gene matches.

In this sample, this clone turned up once. The chain carries TRBV11-2 and TRBJ1-1; tentatively, D is TRBD1 (5 bases). The CDR3 is made up of 17 amino acids. Trimming left V 3 bases short and J 0 bases short, with 17 bases between. Germline values: CDR1 SGHAT, CDR2 FQNNGV. CDR3 nucleotide sequence: TGTGCCAGCAGCTTGCTACCGCCGGGGGGGATGAACACTGAAGCTTTCTTT. This translates into CASSLLPPGGMNTEAFF.

The rearrangement joins TRBV18 to TRBJ1-1; D is perhaps TRBD1 (6 bases). From germline, CDR1 is KGHSH and CDR2 LQKENI. V gave up 8 bases and J gave up 3 bases, with 22 bases separating them. The CDR3 is made up of 16 amino acids. The CDR3 bases are TGTGCCAGCCATGACTTCGGACAGCCATCGGACACTGAAGCTTTCTTT. Amino acids: CASHDFGQPSDTEAFF. Full variable domain (rest looked up from reference TRBV18 and TRBJ1-1): NAGVMQNPRHLVRRRGQEARLRCSPMKGHSHVYWYRQLPEEGLKFMVYLQKENIIDESGMPKERFSAEFPKEGPSILRIQQVVRGDSAAYFCASHDFGQPSDTEAFFGQGTRLTVV.